Below, 14 T cell receptor beta chains from the same sample are listed, as sequenced in a study of OX40 agonist ivuxolimab in advanced cancers. The library came from the immunoSEQ multiplex PCR assay. Held by TCRdb, this immuneACCESS table contains in-frame sequences only and omits some clones. Under half of the omission traces to an unresolved V gene where checked; the cause of the rest is unknown. This sample comprises about 79,000 clones, roughly 90% of them detected only once. The ten largest clones represent approximately 11% of the sample. The sequencing here drew on CD4+ or CD8+ T cells sorted from blood, taken in a trial of the OX40 agonist ivuxolimab. These receptor sequences come from an adult with an advanced solid tumor such as melanoma, head and neck, liver or kidney cancer.

The chain recombines TRBV7-2 with TRBJ2-7, with 8 positions matching TRBD1. Germline lookup yields CDR1 SGHTA and CDR2 FQGNSA. This CDR3 spans 16 amino acids. V shed 6 bases, J shed 1 base, and the junction held 11 bases outside the gene matches. CDR3 loop: CASRLRAGTGSYEQYF. CDR3 DNA sequence: TGTGCCAGCAGATTGAGGGCCGGGACAGGATCCTACGAGCAGTACTTC.

This chain connects TRBV7-8 to TRBJ2-1; 12 bases align to TRBD2. V lost 1 base, J lost 2 bases, and 6 bases stayed unmatched. CDR3 length equals 18 residues. Germline V gene data show CDR1 as SGHVS and CDR2 as FQNEAQ. Written as DNA, the CDR3 is TGTGCCAGCAGCTTAGGACTAGCGGGGGCCATTACCTACAATGAGCAGTTCTTC. Protein: CASSLGLAGAITYNEQFF.

This clone was observed a few times. The V call is TRBV4-1, the J call TRBJ2-1, with D possibly TRBD2 on 5 matching bases. The CDR3 consists of 14 residues. V was trimmed by 0 bases and J by 4 bases, leaving 7 bases between them. Germline assignment: CDR1 MGHRA and CDR2 YSYEKL. The CDR3 region has the DNA TGCGCCAGCAGCCAAGATACGGGATACAATGAGCAGTTCTTC. Protein sequence: CASSQDTGYNEQFF.

The V and J genes are TRBV29-1 and TRBJ1-2; D is undetermined. This CDR3 contains 13 residues. Trimming took off 4 bases at V and 4 bases at J, with 13 bases between the two ends. The germline V gene has CDR1 SQVTM and CDR2 ANQGSEA. The CDR3 loop is CSVVDEGRYGYTF. The CDR3 nucleotides read TGCAGCGTTGTCGATGAGGGTCGCTATGGCTACACCTTC. The variable domain in full, completed from reference TRBV29-1 and TRBJ1-2, reads SAVISQKPSRDICQRGTSLTIQCQVDSQVTMMFWYRQQPGQSLTLIATANQGSEATYESGFVIDKFPISRPNLTFSTLTVSNMSPEDSSIYLCSVVDEGRYGYTFGSGTRLTVV.

V gene TRBV10-3 combines with J gene TRBJ2-5; 12 positions agree with TRBD2. The V gene end was trimmed by 10 bases and the J gene end by 5 bases; junction bases not matched to a gene: 5. The CDR3 covers 13 residues. Germline V gene sequence: CDR1 ENHRY, CDR2 SYGVKD. CDR3 sequence (DNA): TGTGCCACCAGACTAGCGGGGGAGGAGACCCAGTACTTC. Its translation is CATRLAGEETQYF.

The chain recombines TRBV11-2 with TRBJ2-3; TRBD1 matches 10 bases. The V and J ends lost 4 bases and 3 bases, in that order; junction bases with no gene match: 4. The CDR3 totals 15 residues. CDR1 is SGHAT and CDR2 is FQNNGV in the germline V gene. The CDR3 region is CASSSPGQGTDTQYF. In DNA, the CDR3 is TGTGCCAGCAGCTCTCCGGGACAGGGGACAGATACGCAGTATTTT.

CDR3 residues: CASSELSQAGNNEQFF. CDR3 DNA sequence: TGCGCCAGCAGTGAGTTGAGTCAGGCGGGAAACAATGAGCAGTTCTTC. The chain is built from TRBV10-1 and TRBJ2-1; D perhaps matches TRBD2 (6 bases). The CDR3 extends over 16 amino acids. The V gene's germline CDR1 is WNHNN and CDR2 SYGVQD (reference sequence). Trimming stripped 1 base from V and 5 bases from J, with 15 bases between.

V and J are TRBV6-6 and TRBJ1-1; D gene ambiguous. The CDR3 has 15 amino acids. Per the germline V gene, CDR1 is MNHNY and CDR2 is SVGAGI (reference sequence). The germline V and J ends were trimmed by 2 bases and 1 base, with 11 bases remaining between them. Here the CDR3 DNA reads TGTGCCAGCAGTTACCTGGGTGTGGGGAACACTGAAGCTTTCTTT. Translation: CASSYLGVGNTEAFF.

This chain joins TRBV7-8 and TRBJ1-5, with D uncertain. The CDR3 totals 13 residues. CDR1 and CDR2 (germline): SGHVS, FQNEAQ. The V end lost 5 bases, the J end lost 6 bases, and 11 bases lay between the germline ends. DNA of the CDR3: TGTGCCAGCAGCCTCCTCGGGAGTCAGCCCCAGCATTTT. This sequence encodes CASSLLGSQPQHF.

This clone appeared a single time. The chain links TRBV7-6 to TRBJ1-2; D is perhaps TRBD1 (5 bases). Trimming stripped 5 bases from V and 0 bases from J, with 7 bases between. The CDR3 contains 13 residues. The germline CDR1 and CDR2 sequences are SGHVS and FNYEAQ. CDR3 coding DNA: TGTGCCAGCAGCGGGACGGCTAACTATGGCTACACCTTC. Encoded protein: CASSGTANYGYTF.

This clone was seen many times. Other DNA sequences in the same sample also yield this CDR3. This sequence joins TRBV10-1 and TRBJ1-3; the D is unclear. Trimming took 6 bases from V and 0 from J, leaving 9 bases between them. Germline V gene lookup returns CDR1 WNHNN and CDR2 SYGVQD (reference sequence). The CDR3 consists of 14 residues. The CDR3 here is CASRGSNSGNTIYF. CDR3 bases: TGCGCCAGCAGAGGGTCCAACTCTGGAAACACCATATATTTT.

The chain recombines TRBV7-6 with TRBJ2-3, with D possibly being TRBD2 (7 bases). V gave up 1 base and J gave up 2 bases, with 10 bases separating them. This CDR3 spans 15 amino acids. Germline loops: CDR1 SGHVS, CDR2 FNYEAQ. The CDR3 region has the DNA TGTGCCAGCAGCTTAGGTGGGGGGGCCACAGATACGCAGTATTTT. Protein sequence: CASSLGGGATDTQYF.

This chain uses TRBV7-9 with TRBJ2-3; D is unclear. V lost 5 bases, J lost 6 bases, and 9 bases lay in between. Germline V gene data show CDR1 as SEHNR and CDR2 as FQNEAQ (reference sequence). CDR3 length: 12 amino acids. CDR3: CASSATSDTQYF. In DNA, the CDR3 is TGTGCCAGCAGCGCGACATCCGATACGCAGTATTTT.

Here the CDR3 DNA reads TGTGCCAGCAGTGCCGGGGCGAACACTGAAGCTTTCTTT. Translation: CASSAGANTEAFF. The chain couples TRBV6-5 to TRBJ1-1; D is possibly TRBD1 (5 bases). V dropped 5 bases and J dropped 1 base, with 8 bases sitting between them. CDR1 is MNHEY, CDR2 SVGAGI, per germline. The CDR3 has 13 residues.